The present TCR beta chain was sequenced within a study of cytomegalovirus exposure and HLA in healthy donors. The overall study: The study's early data release held some 85 million unique TCRs from HLA-typed donors. Whole-study results and caveats: Three chains linked to CMV were shown in vitro to be specific for CMV antigens. For most subjects, TCR beta sequences were reported to predict HLA-A and HLA-B alleles with accuracy.

Notes on this clone: Its antigen is as yet unknown.

13 Jbeta primers and 60 Vbeta primers were used for the PCR. Generated by immunoSEQ multiplex PCR, the TCRdb table keeps only in-frame clones and is missing some. The sample consists of about 140,000 clones, about 78% of them appearing once. The clonotype comes from a young man in good health and CMV-seronegative. The sequencing input was PBMCs.

The CDR3 sequence is CASSFTTSGSYNEQFF. Written as DNA, the CDR3 is TGTGCCAGCAGCTTCACGACTAGCGGGAGCTACAATGAGCAGTTCTTC. V and J are TRBV7-9 and TRBJ2-1; 12 nucleotides match TRBD2. Germline values: CDR1 SEHNR, CDR2 FQNEAQ (reference sequence). V gave up 3 bases and J gave up 3 bases; unmatched junction bases: 3. The CDR3 covers 16 residues.